What follows are 4 T cell receptor beta chains derived from one specimen sequenced in a study of T-cell memory formation after mild COVID-19. Using its own MiXCR run on the 5' RACE reads, TCRdb lists one record per CDR3 protein. The data hold about 320,000 distinct CDR3 sequences, with 13% to 15% observed a single time. Material for sequencing was PBMCs or a T cell subset sorted from them (not recorded which). All receptors come from a man between 18 and 29 years old who had mild COVID-19 (a few samples of this study predate the infection). Cell type and time point are not known.

The chain uses TRBV20-1 and TRBJ1-4; the D is unclear. The CDR3 loop spans 15 amino acids. V lost 0 bases and J lost 1, with 9 bases in between. Germline loops: CDR1 DFQATT, CDR2 SNEGSKA (reference sequence). CDR3 amino acids: CSARDQLGTNEKLFF. In DNA, the CDR3 is TGCAGTGCTAGAGATCAGTTAGGAACTAATGAAAAACTGTTTTTT.

The chain combines TRBV6-5 with TRBJ2-2; TRBD1 matches at 8 bases. V was clipped by 2 bases and J by 6 bases; unmatched bases: 8. Per the germline V gene, CDR1 is MNHEY and CDR2 is SVGAGI. CDR3 size: 16 residues. The CDR3 here is CASSYLGQGDSGELFF. CDR3 sequence (DNA): TGTGCCAGCAGTTACCTAGGACAGGGTGATTCCGGGGAGCTGTTTTTT.

The table lists this clonotype with many counts. This chain connects TRBV7-2 to TRBJ2-3; no clear D gene. CDR1 is SGHTA, CDR2 FQGNSA, per germline. The CDR3 totals 14 residues. Trimming pared 5 bases from V and 3 bases from J, leaving 12 bases between. Written as DNA, the CDR3 is TGTGCCAGCAGCAATTACCTAGAAACAGATACGCAGTATTTT. Encoded protein: CASSNYLETDTQYF.

The sample holds a few counts of this clonotype. The chain combines TRBV18 with TRBJ1-5; 10 bases line up with TRBD1. Germline V gene sequence: CDR1 KGHSH, CDR2 LQKENI. The CDR3 is 15 amino acids. V lost 6 bases and J lost 6; bases outside the gene matches: 8. DNA of the CDR3: TGTGCCAGCTCTCCCGCCGGGACAGGGGTTCAGCCCCAGCATTTT. Encoded protein: CASSPAGTGVQPQHF.